This T cell receptor (beta chain) came from a study of human T cells and chemical hapten exposure (dated by TCRdb to about 2021). Concerning the study at large: For sensitization, 2% DPC in acetone was applied to a roughly 2 cm by roughly 2 cm area of upper inner arm skin. Most of the patients in the cohort were female, and the cohort covered alopecia areata with under or over 50% scalp involvement, alopecia totalis and alopecia universalis. Weekly therapeutic DPC doses were additionally applied to the scalp of patients throughout the approximately 25-week study period. Blood was sampled from patients pre-sensitization (week 0) and at 2, 6 and about 24 weeks after DPC sensitization. Libraries were pooled for sequencing, and variation in per-sample TCR yields was attributed mainly to small differences in library volumes within the pool. Roughly 30 alopecia patients provided blood for TCR sequencing at one to four time points (pre-sensitization, 2, 6 and 24 weeks). Patch testing was done on the upper back using Finn chambers containing 0.01% DPC, and results were scored after 6 days according to International Contact Dermatitis Research Group standards. In alopecia patients, the study followed how the peripheral blood TCR repertoire changed in vivo over primary and secondary sensitization to diphenylcyclopropenone (DPC), a hapten.

Results the study describes overall, beyond this receptor: After repeated subsampling, the strength of the expansion versus patch-test correlation and the threshold at which it became significant changed. Because all patients had alopecia, a presumed autoimmune disease, the immune response of the patients might differ from that of healthy individuals. A positive correlation was found between the number of PT1 expanded TCRs and patch test score, with significance reached at thresholds 8, 16 and 32 but not 4. Compared with pre-sensitization or healthy control sets, expanded TCRs formed significantly more large CDR3 similarity clusters, which is consistent with antigen-driven responses. DPC sensitization did not change how many TCRs were above 1 in 1000 frequency, and no evidence was found of alterations in global repertoire structure.

The time point label of this sample denotes: patch test 3, about 24 weeks after DPC sensitization. Read against the paper, the sample's treatment or condition label means: therapeutic diphenylcyclopropenone sensitization with weekly scalp DPC. At each patch-test visit, blood was drawn before the patch test was applied. To be eligible, patients had to be aged 18 to 70, diagnosed with alopecia and judged suitable for DPC therapy, while pregnant patients were excluded. Total RNA was extracted from unfractionated whole blood collected in Tempus Blood RNA tubes. To prepare the library, RACE was applied. Sequencing was performed on a NextSeq 500. Library preparation attached unique molecular identifiers to individual cDNA molecules for quantitative, reproducible TCR counting. For every blood RNA sample, sequencing covered both the TCR alpha and TCR beta chains. In the authors' own workflow: Samples had a median of 95,638 TCRs, with a range from 23,224 to 690,600. V, J and CDR3 annotation of the TCR reads was carried out using the Decombinator software suite. Every sample was subsampled to the same number of TCRs (28,000) for the PS versus PT1 abundance plots. TCRs were defined as expanded if absent before sensitization and observed at least eight times at the 2-week time point. TCRdb ran its own pipeline on the public reads, namely fastp trimming at Q25 and MiXCR clone calling, and kept in-frame beta chains. CDR3 protein duplicates are merged, each entry listing the most common genes and DNA. The V and J calls here are based on TCRdb, not the publication. The sample records 150,000 to 200,000 distinct CDR3 sequences, about 22% of which are singletons. About 2.5% of the sample comes from the top ten.

This clonotype was recorded many times. There is no known antigen for this receptor. One base away there is no much larger clone; base qualities are not given. The CDR3 has 14 amino acids, counting the end cysteine and phenylalanine. Only the CDR3 part of the read is kept: 42 bases, read in frame from the first base. Trimming removed 6 bases from V and 4 bases from J; the gene matches leave 7 bases unexplained. The germline V gene encodes CDR1 LGHDT and CDR2 YNNKEL (reference sequence). Here the sequenced sample was whole blood, taken in connection with sensitization to the hapten diphenylcyclopropenone (DPC). The sequence was obtained from a woman in her forties with alopecia areata. Some clones in this sample may be carry-over from other donors' samples. Recombination joined TRBV3-1 with TRBJ1-1; 8 bases in the junction line up with TRBD1. The CDR3 region reads CASSFGQGGTEAFF. The sequenced DNA: TGTGCCAGCAGTTTTGGACAGGGAGGCACTGAAGCTTTCTTT.